Below, one T cell receptor beta chain is given with its context. Using its own MiXCR run on the reads, TCRdb lists one record per CDR3 protein. Of a few hundred thousand distinct CDR3 sequences in the sample, more than 25% were seen once. This CDR3 has 13 amino acids. V dropped 8 bases and J dropped 6; count of bases not matched to a gene: 6. Germline loops: CDR1 MNHNS, CDR2 SASEGT. This specimen belongs to a study of T cell repertoires in cytomegalovirus infection. Study at large: Indications came from public TCR beta signatures; they pointed to CMV infection and to a matching HLA type.

Sample: PBMCs. The chain joins TRBV6-1 to TRBJ2-1, with TRBD1 matching 8 bases. The receptor was isolated from a human donor in good health (CMV status not recorded). Some clones in this sample may be carry-over from other donors' samples. The CDR3 DNA reads TGTGCCAGCCGAGGACAGGGAGGCAATGAGCAGTTCTTC. Encoded protein: CASRGQGGNEQFF.